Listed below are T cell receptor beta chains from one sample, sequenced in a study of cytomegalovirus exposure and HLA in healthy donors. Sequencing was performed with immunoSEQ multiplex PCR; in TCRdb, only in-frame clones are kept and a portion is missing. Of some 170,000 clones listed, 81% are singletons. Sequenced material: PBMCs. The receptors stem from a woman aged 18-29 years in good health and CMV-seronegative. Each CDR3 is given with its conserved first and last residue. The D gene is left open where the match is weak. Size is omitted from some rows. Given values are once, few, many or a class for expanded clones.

DNA: TGTGCCAGCAGCTTTAATAATGCCAGGGGTAATGAGCAGTTCTTC; CDR3: CASSFNNARGNEQFF; D: -; J: TRBJ2-1; V: TRBV7-6; size: -
DNA: TGTGCCAGCAGTTGGTCGGGACTCTACGAGCAGTACTTC; CDR3: CASSWSGLYEQYF; D: -; J: TRBJ2-7; V: TRBV28; size: -
DNA: TGTGCCAGCAGCTTGGTACAGGGTAAACTCGAGCAGTACTTC; CDR3: CASSLVQGKLEQYF; D: -; J: TRBJ2-7; V: TRBV5-5; size: once
DNA: TGTGCCAGCAGTCCCTTCCCTAGCGGGGTGGGCACCGGGGAGCTGTTTTTT; CDR3: CASSPFPSGVGTGELFF; D: TRBD2; J: TRBJ2-2; V: TRBV28; size: -
DNA: TGTGCCAGCGGCTCGGGACAGGGGCGAAAACTGTTTTTT; CDR3: CASGSGQGRKLFF; D: TRBD1; J: TRBJ1-4; V: TRBV14; size: -
DNA: TGCGCCAGCAGCCAAGATCAGGCAAGAAAATACAATGAGCAGTTCTTC; CDR3: CASSQDQARKYNEQFF; D: -; J: TRBJ2-1; V: TRBV4-1; size: -
DNA: TGTGCCAGCACCCTGGACTCCCTTAACTATGGCTACACCTTC; CDR3: CASTLDSLNYGYTF; D: -; J: TRBJ1-2; V: TRBV2; size: -
DNA: TGTGCCAGCAGTGAAAGGCACGGGCAGGGGGCTTACAATGAGCAGTTCTTC; CDR3: CASSERHGQGAYNEQFF; D: TRBD1; J: TRBJ2-1; V: TRBV6-1; size: -
DNA: TGCGCCAGCAGCGGCAACAGCTACGAGCAGTACTTC; CDR3: CASSGNSYEQYF; D: -; J: TRBJ2-7; V: TRBV5-1; size: once
DNA: TGTGCCAGCAGCTTGGGGACTAGATACGAGCAGTACTTC; CDR3: CASSLGTRYEQYF; D: TRBD2; J: TRBJ2-7; V: TRBV7-8; size: -
DNA: TGTGCCAGCAGTAGGACTAGCTGGGAGACCCAGTACTTC; CDR3: CASSRTSWETQYF; D: TRBD2; J: TRBJ2-5; V: TRBV6-6; size: once
DNA: TGTGCCAGTAGGGACCCGGGACAGGGGCAACAGCCCCAGCATTTT; CDR3: CASRDPGQGQQPQHF; D: TRBD1; J: TRBJ1-5; V: TRBV19; size: -
DNA: TGTGCCAGCAGCTTGGCGGGCGGGGCGTGGGTTAGCACAGATACGCAGTATTTT; CDR3: CASSLAGGAWVSTDTQYF; D: -; J: TRBJ2-3; V: TRBV5-4; size: -
DNA: TGTGCCAGTAGTACCGAGTGGGGGACAGGACGCTATGGCTACACCTTC; CDR3: CASSTEWGTGRYGYTF; D: TRBD1; J: TRBJ1-2; V: TRBV19; size: -
DNA: TGTGCCAGCAGCTCCGAGGGACTAGCGGGGGGGCGATTTAGGTTCTTC; CDR3: CASSSEGLAGGRFRFF; D: TRBD2; J: TRBJ2-1; V: TRBV7-9; size: -
DNA: TGTGCCAGCAGCAACAGGGACTCCTACGAGCAGTACTTC; CDR3: CASSNRDSYEQYF; D: -; J: TRBJ2-7; V: TRBV25-1; size: -
DNA: TGTGCCAGCAGTTATCCCGGGAGCACAGATACGCAGTATTTT; CDR3: CASSYPGSTDTQYF; D: -; J: TRBJ2-3; V: TRBV6-6; size: few
DNA: TGTGCCAGCAGCTTAACGATCGACGGGACAATCCGGTCACTTCAGTACTTC; CDR3: CASSLTIDGTIRSLQYF; D: -; J: TRBJ2-7; V: TRBV7-2; size: -
DNA: TGTGCCACCCGGGGGGTAGGGTTTGGCCAGCCCCAGCATTTT; CDR3: CATRGVGFGQPQHF; D: -; J: TRBJ1-5; V: TRBV15; size: -
DNA: TGTGCCAGCTCTCGCCCCCGGGAGGCAGATACGCAGTATTTT; CDR3: CASSRPREADTQYF; D: TRBD2; J: TRBJ2-3; V: TRBV18; size: -
DNA: TGCAGCGGCGGGTCGGGGAACACTGAAGCTTTCTTT; CDR3: CSGGSGNTEAFF; D: -; J: TRBJ1-1; V: TRBV29-1; size: once
DNA: TGTGCCAGCAGCGTAACGGGTGTTGCGAACGAGCAGTACTTC; CDR3: CASSVTGVANEQYF; D: -; J: TRBJ2-7; V: TRBV9; size: -
DNA: TGTGCCAGCAGTTTTGGCAGGGGAATGAATGAGCAGTTCTTC; CDR3: CASSFGRGMNEQFF; D: -; J: TRBJ2-1; V: TRBV27; size: -
DNA: TGTGCCAGCAGCTCGATAGACAGGGGGCAGTACTTC; CDR3: CASSSIDRGQYF; D: TRBD1; J: TRBJ2-7; V: TRBV5-6; size: -
DNA: TGTGCCAGTAGTACCCGTTACCGGGACAGAAATCAGCCCCAGCATTTT; CDR3: CASSTRYRDRNQPQHF; D: TRBD1; J: TRBJ1-5; V: TRBV19; size: -
DNA: TGTGCCAGCATTAGGACAGCTATGAACACCGGGGAGCTGTTTTTT; CDR3: CASIRTAMNTGELFF; D: -; J: TRBJ2-2; V: TRBV2; size: -
DNA: TGTGCCAGCAGTAACCAAGGAGGGGGCGGCTACACCTTC; CDR3: CASSNQGGGGYTF; D: TRBD1; J: TRBJ1-2; V: TRBV5-4; size: -
DNA: TGTGCCAGCAGCGTAGGTGGTGGCGGGGAGTCAGATACGCAGTATTTT; CDR3: CASSVGGGGESDTQYF; D: -; J: TRBJ2-3; V: TRBV9; size: -
DNA: TGTGCCAGCAGCTTAACCAGGACAGGGAAGTTCTATGGCTACACCTTC; CDR3: CASSLTRTGKFYGYTF; D: TRBD1; J: TRBJ1-2; V: TRBV7-2; size: -
DNA: TGCGCCAGCAGCATGGGGACAGGGAACACCGGGGAGCTGTTTTTT; CDR3: CASSMGTGNTGELFF; D: TRBD1; J: TRBJ2-2; V: TRBV5-1; size: -
DNA: TGTGCCAGTAGTACCGGGACAAGGAGCAATCAGCCCCAGCATTTT; CDR3: CASSTGTRSNQPQHF; D: -; J: TRBJ1-5; V: TRBV19; size: -
DNA: TGTTCCAGCAGCCAAGGGGCAGGGAATGAAAAACTGTTTTTT; CDR3: CSSSQGAGNEKLFF; D: -; J: TRBJ1-4; V: TRBV7-9; size: -
DNA: TGTGCCAGCAGCCCAGATCGGACAGCAAACTATGGCTACACCTTC; CDR3: CASSPDRTANYGYTF; D: -; J: TRBJ1-2; V: TRBV5-4; size: -
DNA: TGCGCCAGCAAAGGGGGACAAGAGACCCAGTACTTC; CDR3: CASKGGQETQYF; D: -; J: TRBJ2-5; V: TRBV5-1; size: -
DNA: TGCGCCAGCAGATCCTCTGGCACAGATACGCAGTATTTT; CDR3: CASRSSGTDTQYF; D: -; J: TRBJ2-3; V: TRBV5-1; size: -
DNA: TGCGCCAGCAGCCTGGTGGACAGGGTTGGCTACACCTTC; CDR3: CASSLVDRVGYTF; D: TRBD1; J: TRBJ1-2; V: TRBV5-1; size: -
DNA: TGTGCCAGCGTAGCGGGTAACACCGGGGAGCTGTTTTTT; CDR3: CASVAGNTGELFF; D: TRBD2; J: TRBJ2-2; V: TRBV6-1; size: -
DNA: TGTGCCAGCAGCGCCGACAGATTTGGAGACATTCAGTACTTC; CDR3: CASSADRFGDIQYF; D: -; J: TRBJ2-4; V: TRBV9; size: few
DNA: TGTGCCAGTACCTCAACCGGGACAGGGACCTACGAGCAGTACTTC; CDR3: CASTSTGTGTYEQYF; D: TRBD1; J: TRBJ2-7; V: TRBV27; size: -
DNA: TGTGCCAGCAGCGCCGGGACAGCTAGCAATCAGCCCCAGCATTTT; CDR3: CASSAGTASNQPQHF; D: TRBD1; J: TRBJ1-5; V: TRBV9; size: -
DNA: TGCGCCAGCAGCTTAACTTCAGGGCGAAGCTCACCCCTCCACTTT; CDR3: CASSLTSGRSSPLHF; D: -; J: TRBJ1-6; V: TRBV5-1; size: -
DNA: TGTGCCAGCAGTGACTCGGGACAGGGCACAGATACGCAGTATTTT; CDR3: CASSDSGQGTDTQYF; D: TRBD1; J: TRBJ2-3; V: TRBV6-4; size: -
DNA: TGTGCCAGCAGCTTAGAGGGGGCAGGGATTAGCAATCAGCCCCAGCATTTT; CDR3: CASSLEGAGISNQPQHF; D: TRBD1; J: TRBJ1-5; V: TRBV7-8; size: few
DNA: TGTGCCAGTGGATTAAGGACAGGGGGAAGAGGGGAGCAGTACTTC; CDR3: CASGLRTGGRGEQYF; D: TRBD1; J: TRBJ2-7; V: TRBV27; size: -
DNA: TGTGCCAGCAGCGGCGGACAGGGAGGAGAGACCCAGTACTTC; CDR3: CASSGGQGGETQYF; D: TRBD1; J: TRBJ2-5; V: TRBV5-8; size: -
DNA: TGTGCCAGCAGCTTAGCCAACAATCAGCCCCAGCATTTT; CDR3: CASSLANNQPQHF; D: -; J: TRBJ1-5; V: TRBV7-6; size: once
DNA: TGCAGCGTTGTTCGGCGGCTGGAGTATGGCTACACCTTC; CDR3: CSVVRRLEYGYTF; D: -; J: TRBJ1-2; V: TRBV29-1; size: -
DNA: TGTGCCAGCAGCACCGTAGGACAGGGGAACACTGAAGCTTTCTTT; CDR3: CASSTVGQGNTEAFF; D: TRBD1; J: TRBJ1-1; V: TRBV5-8; size: -
DNA: TGTGCCAGCAGTCAAAGCGGGACGGGTTCCTACGAGCAGTACTTC; CDR3: CASSQSGTGSYEQYF; D: TRBD2; J: TRBJ2-7; V: TRBV25-1; size: few
DNA: TGTGCCAGCAGCTTGGACCCGCTACGACATAGAGAGAGCACAGATACGCAGTATTTT; CDR3: CASSLDPLRHRESTDTQYF; D: -; J: TRBJ2-3; V: TRBV5-4; size: -
DNA: TGTGCCAGCAGTTTACACCACAGGGGCGGGCGGGAAAAACTGTTTTTT; CDR3: CASSLHHRGGREKLFF; D: TRBD1; J: TRBJ1-4; V: TRBV2; size: -
DNA: TGTGCCAGCTCACCACTCCCGGAGAGGCAGGGGGCGAGCACTGAAGCTTTCTTT; CDR3: CASSPLPERQGASTEAFF; D: TRBD1; J: TRBJ1-1; V: TRBV18; size: -